Listed here are 10 T cell receptor beta chains from one sample, sequenced in a study of neurological immune-mediated disorders. TCRdb processed the 5' RACE reads anew with MiXCR; each CDR3 protein has one entry. The sample records tens of thousands of distinct CDR3 sequences, under 4.5% being singletons. The sequenced material came from PBMCs. The receptors originated from a woman between 45 and 65 years old with multiple sclerosis.

The CDR3 DNA follows: TGCGCCAGCAGCCAGAGGACAGGACGTAATGAAAAACTGTTTTTT. Translation gives CASSQRTGRNEKLFF. V and J are TRBV4-3 and TRBJ1-4, with 7 bases identical to TRBD1. CDR3 size: 15 residues. V trimming: 3 bases; J trimming: 4 bases; junction bases outside the gene matches: 5. CDR1 and CDR2 from the germline V gene are LGHNA and YSLEER.

In this sample, this clonotype turned up many times. The rearrangement links TRBV4-3 to TRBJ2-7, with D possibly TRBD1 on 5 matching bases. The V gene lost 0 bases and the J gene lost 3 bases, with 12 bases spanning the gap. Germline V gives CDR1 LGHNA, CDR2 YSLEER. CDR3 size: 15 residues. CDR3: CASSQDLDSYYEQYF. CDR3 coding DNA: TGCGCCAGCAGCCAAGATCTTGACAGTTACTACGAGCAGTACTTC.

This clonotype came up many times. The J gene is TRBJ2-1, the V gene TRBV11-3; D is uncertain. The CDR3 extends over 13 amino acids. Germline V gene lookup returns CDR1 SGHNT and CDR2 YENEEA. V lost 1 base to trimming and J lost 8 bases, with 9 bases between them. This CDR3 reads CASSLGLVDEQFF. In nucleotides, the CDR3 is TGTGCCAGCAGCTTAGGGTTAGTCGATGAGCAGTTCTTC.

The sample holds many counts of this clonotype. This chain joins TRBV12-3 or TRBV12-4 and TRBJ1-1; D is ambiguous. Trimming removed 3 bases at V and 7 bases at J, with 12 bases between. The CDR3 covers 13 residues. The CDR3 DNA reads as TGTGCCAGCAGTTTCGGTTGGGCAGGTGAAGCTTTCTTT. It specifies CASSFGWAGEAFF.

With respect to this clonotype: The junction and the germline gene differ at one end; a read error may be behind it. The rearrangement joins TRBV2 to TRBJ1-1; D unclear. Germline CDR1 is SNHLY and CDR2 is FYNNEI. The CDR3 is 16 amino acids. This chain's CDR3 is CVSSESGWQKNTEAFF. The CDR3 region has the DNA TGTGTCAGCAGTGAATCAGGTTGGCAGAAGAACACTGAAGCTTTCTTT.

This clonotype is deemed medium-sized. The chain uses TRBV3-1 and TRBJ1-3, with 7 bases lining up with TRBD1. CDR1 LGHDT and CDR2 YNNKEL come from the germline V gene (reference sequence). This CDR3 comprises 14 residues. The V segment lost 5 bases and the J segment 4 bases; nucleotides outside the gene matches: 5. CDR3 residues: CASSFQTGGNTIYF. The DNA for the CDR3 is TGTGCCAGCAGCTTCCAGACAGGGGGAAACACCATATATTTT. The full variable domain, with the rest looked up from reference TRBV3-1 and TRBJ1-3, is DTAVSQTPKYLVTQMGNDKSIKCEQNLGHDTMYWYKQDSKKFLKIMFSYNNKELIINETVPNRFSPKSPDKAHLNLHINSLELGDSAVYFCASSFQTGGNTIYFGEGSWLTVV.

The table lists this clonotype with many counts. This sequence joins TRBV3-1 and TRBJ1-1, with D hard to call. The CDR3 spans 12 residues. The V end was cut by 4 bases, the J end by 9 bases, with 12 bases between. Germline V gives CDR1 LGHDT, CDR2 YNNKEL (reference sequence). CDR3 sequence (DNA): TGTGCCAGCAGCCGGGAGATCCCCAAAGCTTTCTTT. It codes for CASSREIPKAFF.

At least ten counts were recorded for this clonotype. V and J are TRBV5-6 and TRBJ2-7, with no clear D. The CDR3 covers 12 residues. Germline V CDR1 and CDR2: SGHDT, YYEEEE. The ends were cut back, 4 bases at V and 3 bases at J, with 8 bases in the middle. The chain's CDR3 is CASSRTDYEQYF. As DNA, the CDR3 is TGTGCCAGCAGCCGAACAGACTACGAGCAGTACTTC.

This clonotype was seen ten or more times. The V and J genes are TRBV7-2 and TRBJ2-1; 14 nucleotides align to TRBD2. Looked up from germline, CDR1 is SGHTA and CDR2 is FQGNSA. The CDR3 contains 20 residues. Germline trimming cut 3 bases from V and 4 bases from J; bases unmatched to any gene: 14. DNA of the CDR3: TGTGCCAGCAGCTTCCCTTTAGGACTAGCGGGGGGTAGACCTTACAATGAGCAGTTCTTC. It specifies CASSFPLGLAGGRPYNEQFF.

This clonotype was recorded many times. V and J are TRBV20-1 and TRBJ2-5; TRBD1 matches at 8 bases. Per germline, CDR1 DFQATT and CDR2 SNEGSKA (reference sequence). With V trimmed by 2 bases and J by 5 bases, 10 bases remained unmatched. This CDR3 spans 15 amino acids. The CDR3 spells CSARPLTGAEETQYF. The CDR3 bases are TGCAGTGCTAGACCGTTGACAGGGGCAGAGGAGACCCAGTACTTC.